This T cell receptor beta chain originates from a study of human T cells and chemical hapten exposure. Single cDNA molecules in the library carried unique molecular identifiers attached during preparation. TCRdb passed the RACE reads through MiXCR, listing each CDR3 protein once. The repertoire has fewer than 100,000 distinct CDR3 sequences, roughly 12% of them found once; the top ten carry 2.1%. The CDR3 is 12 residues long. With 0 bases clipped from V and 15 bases from J, the junction kept 6 bases outside the gene matches. Germline loops: CDR1 SGHRS, CDR2 YFSETQ. The sample's time point: patch test 1, 2 weeks after DPC sensitization. This sample's treatment: therapeutic diphenylcyclopropenone sensitization with weekly scalp DPC. The study drew its donors from alopecia patients who were 18 to 70 years old and suitable for DPC. This clonotype has a handful of counts.

This TCR was recovered from a woman between 40 and 50 years old with alopecia areata. Some clones in this sample may be carry-over from other donors' samples. The sequencing used whole blood, collected in connection with sensitization to the hapten diphenylcyclopropenone (DPC). V usage is TRBV5-1 and J usage is TRBJ2-4, with 7 bases aligning to TRBD1. The CDR3 loop is CASSLEGARWYF. CDR3 nucleotides: TGCGCCAGCAGCTTGGAGGGGGCACGGTGGTACTTC.